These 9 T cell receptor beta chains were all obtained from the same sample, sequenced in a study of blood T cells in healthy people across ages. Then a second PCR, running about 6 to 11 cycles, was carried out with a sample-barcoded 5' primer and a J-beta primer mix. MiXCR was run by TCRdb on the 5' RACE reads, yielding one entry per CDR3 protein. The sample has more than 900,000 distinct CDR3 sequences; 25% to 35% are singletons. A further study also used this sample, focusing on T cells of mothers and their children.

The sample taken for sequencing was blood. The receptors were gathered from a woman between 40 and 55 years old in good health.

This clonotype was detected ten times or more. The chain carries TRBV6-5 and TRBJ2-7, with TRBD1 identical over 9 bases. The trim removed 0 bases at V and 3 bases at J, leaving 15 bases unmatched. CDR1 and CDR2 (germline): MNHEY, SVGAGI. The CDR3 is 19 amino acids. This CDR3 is CASSYSKRFGTGKGYEQYF. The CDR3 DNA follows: TGTGCCAGCAGTTACTCTAAAAGGTTTGGGACAGGGAAAGGCTACGAGCAGTACTTC.

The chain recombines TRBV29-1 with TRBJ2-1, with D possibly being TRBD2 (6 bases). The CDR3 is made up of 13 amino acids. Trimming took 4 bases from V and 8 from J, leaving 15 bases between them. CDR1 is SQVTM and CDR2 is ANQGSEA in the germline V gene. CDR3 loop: CSVAGGIRDEQFF. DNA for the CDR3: TGCAGCGTTGCCGGCGGGATTAGGGATGAGCAGTTCTTC.

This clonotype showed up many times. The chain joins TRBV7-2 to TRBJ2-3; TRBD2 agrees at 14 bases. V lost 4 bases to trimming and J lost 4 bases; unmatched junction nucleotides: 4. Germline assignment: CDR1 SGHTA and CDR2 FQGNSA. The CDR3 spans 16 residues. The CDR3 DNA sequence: TGTGCCAGCAGCTACCGACTAGCGGGGGGGTCAGATACGCAGTATTTT. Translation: CASSYRLAGGSDTQYF.

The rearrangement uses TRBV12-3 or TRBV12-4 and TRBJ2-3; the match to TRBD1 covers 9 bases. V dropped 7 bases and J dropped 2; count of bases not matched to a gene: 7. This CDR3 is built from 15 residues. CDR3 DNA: TGTGCCAGCAACCAATTACAGGGGGCCACAGATACGCAGTATTTT. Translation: CASNQLQGATDTQYF.

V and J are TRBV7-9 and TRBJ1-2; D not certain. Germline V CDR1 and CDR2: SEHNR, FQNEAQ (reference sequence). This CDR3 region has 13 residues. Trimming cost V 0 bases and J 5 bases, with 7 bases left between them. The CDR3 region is CASSLALGYGYTF. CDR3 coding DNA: TGTGCCAGCAGCTTAGCCTTGGGGTATGGCTACACCTTC.

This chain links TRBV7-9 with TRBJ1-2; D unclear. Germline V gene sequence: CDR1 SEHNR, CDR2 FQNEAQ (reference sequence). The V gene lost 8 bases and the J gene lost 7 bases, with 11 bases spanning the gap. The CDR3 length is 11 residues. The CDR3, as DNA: TGTGCCAGCCGCGGGAGGGCTGGCTACACCTTC. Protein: CASRGRAGYTF.

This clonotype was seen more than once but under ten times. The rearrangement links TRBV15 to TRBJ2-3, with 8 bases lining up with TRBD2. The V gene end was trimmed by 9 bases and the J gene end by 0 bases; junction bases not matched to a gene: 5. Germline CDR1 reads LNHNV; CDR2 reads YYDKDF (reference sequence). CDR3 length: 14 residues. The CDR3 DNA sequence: TGTGCCACGATGCGGGGGGTTAGCACAGATACGCAGTATTTT. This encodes CATMRGVSTDTQYF.

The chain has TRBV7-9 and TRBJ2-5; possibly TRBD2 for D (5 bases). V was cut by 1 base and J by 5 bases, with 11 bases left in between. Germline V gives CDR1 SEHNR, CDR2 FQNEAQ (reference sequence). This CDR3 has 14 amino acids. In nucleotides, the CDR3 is TGTGCCAGCAGCTTAGTCCCGGGAAGGGAGACCCAGTACTTC. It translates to CASSLVPGRETQYF.

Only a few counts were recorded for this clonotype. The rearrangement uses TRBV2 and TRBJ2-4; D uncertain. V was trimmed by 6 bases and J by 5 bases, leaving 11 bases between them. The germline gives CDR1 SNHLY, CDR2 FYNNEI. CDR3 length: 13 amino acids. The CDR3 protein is CASREQSENIQYF. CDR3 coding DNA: TGTGCCAGCAGGGAGCAGTCCGAAAACATTCAGTACTTC.